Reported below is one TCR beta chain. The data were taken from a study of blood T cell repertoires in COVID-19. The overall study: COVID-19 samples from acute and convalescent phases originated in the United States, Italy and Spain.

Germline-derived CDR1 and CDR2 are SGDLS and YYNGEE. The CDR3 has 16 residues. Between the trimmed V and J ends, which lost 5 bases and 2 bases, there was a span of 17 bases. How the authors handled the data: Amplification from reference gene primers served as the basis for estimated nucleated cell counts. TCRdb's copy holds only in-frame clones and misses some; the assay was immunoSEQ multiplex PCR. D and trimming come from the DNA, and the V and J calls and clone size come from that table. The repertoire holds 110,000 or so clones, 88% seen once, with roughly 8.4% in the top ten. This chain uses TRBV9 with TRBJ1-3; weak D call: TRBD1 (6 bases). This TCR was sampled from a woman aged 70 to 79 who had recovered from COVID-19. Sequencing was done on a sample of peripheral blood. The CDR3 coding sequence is TGTGCCAGCAGTCCTAGGAAAGGGGACACTGGAAACACCATATATTTT. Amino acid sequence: CASSPRKGDTGNTIYF.